Below, 19 T cell receptor beta chains from the same sample are listed, as sequenced in a study of blood T cell repertoires in COVID-19. Clones were read by immunoSEQ multiplex PCR, and TCRdb kept only the in-frame ones, dropping some. Here the sample spans about 94,000 clones, approximately 84% being singletons. The sequenced material came from peripheral blood. These receptors all come from a man in his sixties with acute or convalescent COVID-19.

V and J are TRBV19 and TRBJ1-4, with 7 bases fitting TRBD1. This CDR3 spans 15 amino acids. Germline-derived CDR1 and CDR2 are LNHDA and SQIVND (reference sequence). V lost 5 bases and J lost 5; bases outside the gene matches: 8. The CDR3 loop reads CASSSRQGPNEKLFF. The CDR3 nucleotides are TGTGCCAGTAGTTCGCGACAGGGTCCCAATGAAAAACTGTTTTTT.

The chain carries TRBV6-5 and TRBJ1-4, with 7 bases aligning to TRBD1. The V gene end was trimmed by 6 bases and the J gene end by 1 base; junction bases not matched to a gene: 2. The CDR3 contains 14 residues. CDR1 and CDR2 (germline): MNHEY, SVGAGI. The CDR3 reads CASSRGETNEKLFF. Here the CDR3 DNA reads TGTGCCAGCAGCAGGGGGGAAACTAATGAAAAACTGTTTTTT.

This clone appeared a single time. This chain links TRBV30 with TRBJ2-1; D unresolved. CDR3 length: 12 amino acids. The germline V and J ends were trimmed by 3 bases and 8 bases, with 11 bases remaining between them. Germline assignment: CDR1 GTSNPN and CDR2 SVGIG (reference sequence). The CDR3 nucleotides read TGTGCCTGGAGGTGGAGCGTGCATGAGCAGTTCTTC. Translating it yields CAWRWSVHEQFF.

This chain joins TRBV2 and TRBJ1-1, with D perhaps matching TRBD1 (6 bases). The CDR3 totals 14 residues. Trimming removed 6 bases from V and 11 bases from J, with 22 bases in between. Germline lookup yields CDR1 SNHLY and CDR2 FYNNEI. As DNA, the CDR3 is TGTGCCAGCAGGCCACAGGGTAGGGTGACCTTGGCTTTCTTT. Translated, it gives CASRPQGRVTLAFF. Based on the CDR3 plus reference TRBV2 and TRBJ1-1, the full variable domain is EPEVTQTPSHQVTQMGQEVILRCVPISNHLYFYWYRQILGQKVEFLVSFYNNEISEKSEIFDDQFSVERPDGSNFTLKIRSTKLEDSAMYFCASRPQGRVTLAFFGQGTRLTVV.

J is TRBJ1-2 and V is TRBV4-3, with TRBD1 matching over 9 bases. The CDR3 spans 15 residues. Germline V gives CDR1 LGHNA, CDR2 YSLEER. Trimming cost V 5 bases and J 2 bases; bases outside gene matches: 6. The CDR3 here is CASSVQGARNYGYTF. CDR3 nucleotides: TGCGCCAGCAGCGTACAGGGGGCCCGGAACTATGGCTACACCTTC.

The rearrangement joins TRBV5-1 to TRBJ1-1, with D perhaps matching TRBD1 (6 bases). Germline lookup yields CDR1 SGHRS and CDR2 YFSETQ. This CDR3 is 14 amino acids long. Trimming took off 4 bases at V and 6 bases at J, with 16 bases between the two ends. For the CDR3, the DNA is TGCGCCAGCAGCCCCTCTACAGGGTACGCTGAAGCTTTCTTT. It encodes CASSPSTGYAEAFF. Full variable domain (missing parts from reference TRBV5-1 and TRBJ1-1): KAGVTQTPRYLIKTRGQQVTLSCSPISGHRSVSWYQQTPGQGLQFLFEYFSETQRNKGNFPGRFSGRQFSNSRSEMNVSTLELGDSALYLCASSPSTGYAEAFFGQGTRLTVV.

This clone was counted only a few times. The gene calls are TRBV29-1 and TRBJ1-1; TRBD1 matches 9 bases. Losses at the gene ends were 6 bases for V and 4 bases for J; bases not matched to a gene: 3. The CDR3 sequence is 12 residues long. Germline lookup yields CDR1 SQVTM and CDR2 ANQGSEA. In DNA form, the CDR3 reads TGCAGCGTGAGGACAGGGGTCACTGAAGCTTTCTTT. Its protein product is CSVRTGVTEAFF.

Only one count was recorded for this clone. The chain couples TRBV12-5 to TRBJ1-2, with TRBD1 identical over 9 bases. J gave up 7 bases and V 5 bases, and 11 bases lay outside the gene matches. The germline gives CDR1 LGHNT, CDR2 FRNRAP. The CDR3 has 15 amino acids. The CDR3 protein is CASGTIPGQGGGYTF. The CDR3 nucleotides read TGTGCTAGTGGTACAATACCGGGACAGGGAGGTGGCTACACCTTC. Using reference TRBV12-5 and TRBJ1-2 for the parts outside the CDR3, the full variable domain is DARVTQTPRHKVTEMGQEVTMRCQPILGHNTVFWYRQTMMQGLELLAYFRNRAPLDDSGMPKDRFSAEMPDATLATLKIQPSEPRDSAVYFCASGTIPGQGGGYTFGSGTRLTVV.

The chain joins TRBV7-8 to TRBJ1-3, with 10 bases fitting TRBD1. CDR1 is SGHVS, CDR2 FQNEAQ, per germline. The V segment lost 5 bases and the J segment 3 bases; nucleotides outside the gene matches: 7. CDR3 length: 16 amino acids. The CDR3: CASSPGDRGIGNTIYF. In DNA form, the CDR3 reads TGTGCCAGCAGCCCCGGGGACAGGGGAATTGGAAACACCATATATTTT.

This clone came up a few times. J is TRBJ2-7 and V is TRBV6-6; tentatively, D is TRBD2 (7 bases). V lost 7 bases and J 0 bases, leaving 19 bases between the germline ends. The CDR3 has 16 amino acids. The germline gives CDR1 MNHNY, CDR2 SVGAGI (reference sequence). CDR3 loop: CASNNPGGASSYEQYF. As DNA, the CDR3 is TGTGCCAGCAACAATCCGGGGGGCGCTAGCTCCTACGAGCAGTACTTC.

The rearrangement uses TRBV2 and TRBJ2-6; D not resolved. V was trimmed by 6 bases and J by 0 bases, leaving 3 bases between them. Per germline, CDR1 SNHLY and CDR2 FYNNEI. The CDR3 has 13 residues. The CDR3 loop is CASSLSGANVLTF. CDR3 DNA sequence: TGTGCCAGCAGCCTCTCTGGGGCCAACGTCCTGACTTTC.

The chain employs TRBV9 and TRBJ2-3; 7 bases are shared with TRBD2. Germline CDR1 reads SGDLS; CDR2 reads YYNGEE. The length of the CDR3 is 18 residues. V was pared by 0 bases and J by 2 bases, with 12 bases of the junction left unmatched. CDR3 region: CASSVARSWEGHTDTQYF. CDR3 nucleotides: TGTGCCAGCAGCGTAGCTCGAAGCTGGGAGGGCCACACAGATACGCAGTATTTT. The entire variable domain, with the rest obtained from reference TRBV9 and TRBJ2-3, is as follows: DSGVTQTPKHLITATGQRVTLRCSPRSGDLSVYWYQQSLDQGLQFLIQYYNGEERAKGNILERFSAQQFPDLHSELNLSSLELGDSALYFCASSVARSWEGHTDTQYFGPGTRLTVL.

The chain couples TRBV4-1 to TRBJ1-2, with TRBD1 matching over 9 bases. This CDR3 spans 15 amino acids. J lost 7 bases, V lost 1 base, and 7 bases had no gene match. Per the germline V gene, CDR1 is MGHRA and CDR2 is YSYEKL. The CDR3 here is CASSQGQGGSGGYTF. In DNA, the CDR3 is TGCGCCAGCAGCCAAGGACAGGGGGGATCTGGTGGCTACACCTTC.

This clone appeared a few times. The chain employs TRBV6-1 and TRBJ2-7; a possible D gene is TRBD2 (5 bases). The germline V gene encodes CDR1 MNHNS and CDR2 SASEGT. Trimming took 3 bases from V and 3 from J, leaving 12 bases between them. This CDR3 comprises 14 residues. CDR3: CASSDGVNLYEQYF. The CDR3 region has the DNA TGTGCCAGCAGTGACGGGGTAAACCTCTACGAGCAGTACTTC.

The chain joins TRBV2 to TRBJ1-1, with 8 bases aligning to TRBD1. Germline lookup yields CDR1 SNHLY and CDR2 FYNNEI. The CDR3 loop spans 14 amino acids. Trimming took 5 bases from V and 5 from J; bases not matched to a gene: 7. As DNA, the CDR3 is TGTGCCAGCAGTTCGGGCAGGGGGCGGACTGAAGCTTTCTTT. Protein sequence: CASSSGRGRTEAFF.

This clone was counted once. This chain uses TRBV5-4 with TRBJ2-3, with 11 bases matching TRBD1. The germline gives CDR1 SGHNT, CDR2 YYREEE (reference sequence). This CDR3 has 15 amino acids. Unmatched junction bases numbered 5, after V lost 3 bases and J lost 5 bases. The CDR3 here is CASSSGQGGEDTQYF. The CDR3 DNA sequence: TGTGCCAGCAGCTCGGGACAGGGGGGTGAAGATACGCAGTATTTT.

The chain is built from TRBV6-2 or TRBV6-3 and TRBJ2-7, with D hard to call. Germline CDR1 and CDR2: MNHEY and SVGEGT. V was pared by 2 bases and J by 4 bases, with 6 bases between. CDR3 length equals 12 residues. This CDR3 is CASSYSVYEQYF. CDR3 DNA: TGTGCCAGCAGTTACAGCGTGTACGAGCAGTACTTC.

The chain combines TRBV2 with TRBJ1-2; D remains ambiguous. Germline-derived CDR1 and CDR2 are SNHLY and FYNNEI. V was cut by 6 bases and J by 6 bases, with 8 bases left in between. CDR3 size: 11 residues. The CDR3 spells CASRGLDGYTF. The CDR3 region has the DNA TGTGCCAGCAGGGGCTTGGATGGCTACACCTTC.

V gene TRBV3-1 (or the pseudogene TRBV3-2) combines with J gene TRBJ1-1, with a tentative D call TRBD1 (5 bases). Per the germline V gene, CDR1 is LGHDT and CDR2 is YNNKEL (reference sequence). The V end lost 3 bases, the J end lost 5 bases, and 13 bases lay between the germline ends. This CDR3 has 14 amino acids. The chain's CDR3 is CASSQLTRGTEAFF. The CDR3 DNA is TGTGCCAGCAGCCAGCTGACTAGGGGTACTGAAGCTTTCTTT.